Many counts were recorded for the clone carrying this T cell receptor beta chain. Its antigen is still unknown. It was through 5'RACE template switching that TCR cDNA was made, with a universal primer site and UMIs added. TCRdb called the 5' RACE reads again in MiXCR, with one record for every CDR3 protein. The sample consists of about 320,000 distinct CDR3 sequences, around a tenth of them appearing once. V gave up 3 bases and J gave up 0 bases, with 4 bases separating them. The germline CDR1 and CDR2 sequences are SGHRS and YFSETQ. CDR3 size: 12 residues. These data come from a study of T cells after yellow fever vaccination. Findings and caveats of the study: Peaking faster, on day 5 versus 15, the secondary response was nonetheless weaker.

The receptor was derived from a man aged 18 to 30 who received the YFV17D yellow fever vaccine. Here the sequenced sample was CD4+ T cells sorted from PBMCs, taken 45 days after the yellow fever booster vaccination. This chain joins TRBV5-1 and TRBJ2-7; no definite D call. The CDR3 nucleotides read TGCGCCAGCAGCTCCAGCTCCTACGAGCAGTACTTC. Translating it yields CASSSSSYEQYF.